Listed below are T cell receptor beta chains from one sample, sequenced in a study of T cells after yellow fever vaccination. TCRdb called the 5' RACE reads again in MiXCR, with one record for every CDR3 protein. This sample has about 210,000 distinct CDR3 sequences, with about 3% found just once. The sample here was CD4+ T cells sorted from PBMCs, taken 10 days after the yellow fever booster vaccination. The receptor source for this set is a man between 18 and 35 years old who received the YFV17D yellow fever vaccine. CDR3s leave out the opening cysteine and the closing phenylalanine or tryptophan. Fields, in order: V gene, J gene, CDR3 length, CDR3 protein.

>TRBV27|TRBJ2-4|13
ASRPNDRAKNIQY
>TRBV7-3|TRBJ2-3|14
ASSEPFGPERDTQY
>TRBV7-2|TRBJ2-3|11
ASRFDLPNTQY
>TRBV7-2|TRBJ2-7|13
ASSAPGFNSYEQY
>TRBV19|TRBJ2-2|13
ASTPSTGFVGELF
>TRBV5-1|TRBJ2-3|13
ASSLEAGSTDTQY
>TRBV20-1|TRBJ2-2|13
SATRTGGSTGELF
>TRBV12-3/TRBV12-4|TRBJ2-1|8
ASSGTGQF
>TRBV12-3/TRBV12-4|TRBJ2-7|11
ASKILGLPEQY
>TRBV4-3|TRBJ1-2|13
ASSQDRTSLYGYT
>TRBV20-1|TRBJ2-7|12
SAISGQGAYEQY
>TRBV27|TRBJ1-2|12
ASSRRQGAWGYT
>TRBV2|TRBJ2-2|11
ASSEGFTGELF
>TRBV25-1|TRBJ2-2|16
ASSAYLPPGVTTGELF
>TRBV5-6|TRBJ2-6|13
ASSLGQRGANVLT
>TRBV5-4|TRBJ2-3|11
ASSSQHGDRWN
>TRBV27|TRBJ2-3|11
ASRSQGPDTQY
>TRBV5-1|TRBJ2-3|13
ASSLDFPGTDTQY